The 25 T cell receptor beta chains in this list originate from one sample, sequenced in a study of blood T cell repertoires in COVID-19. Sequencing used immunoSEQ multiplex PCR; TCRdb keeps in-frame clones, though not all of them. Of hundreds of thousands of clones listed, about 89% are singletons. Sequenced: peripheral blood. These receptors came from a woman aged 45-60 years who had recovered from COVID-19.

V is TRBV6-1 and J is TRBJ2-3; D might be TRBD2 (5 bases). The CDR3 totals 13 residues. Germline lookup yields CDR1 MNHNS and CDR2 SASEGT. Trimming took off 1 base at V and 5 bases at J, with 7 bases between the two ends. DNA of the CDR3: TGTGCCAGCAGTGAAGATCGGGGAGATACGCAGTATTTT. As protein: CASSEDRGDTQYF.

This chain joins TRBV4-1 and TRBJ1-2, with D tentatively TRBD1 (5 bases). Germline assignment: CDR1 MGHRA and CDR2 YSYEKL. This CDR3 has 15 residues. Trimming shortened V by 0 bases and J by 3 bases, and 11 bases separated the two germline ends. The CDR3 coding sequence is TGCGCCAGCAGCCAAGACAGGGTTTTGGACTATGGCTACACCTTC. This translates into CASSQDRVLDYGYTF.

The genes are TRBV18 and TRBJ2-7; TRBD2 might be the D (6 bases). Looked up from germline, CDR1 is KGHSH and CDR2 is LQKENI. V lost 2 bases and J lost 7, with 15 bases in between. CDR3 length equals 14 residues. The CDR3 reads CASSPNSGSDEQYF. The CDR3 nucleotides read TGTGCCAGCTCACCAAATAGCGGCTCTGATGAGCAGTACTTC. Full variable domain (rest looked up from reference TRBV18 and TRBJ2-7): NAGVMQNPRHLVRRRGQEARLRCSPMKGHSHVYWYRQLPEEGLKFMVYLQKENIIDESGMPKERFSAEFPKEGPSILRIQQVVRGDSAAYFCASSPNSGSDEQYFGPGTRLTVT.

A note on this clone: The sample carries other DNA sequences with the same CDR3. The chain couples TRBV20-1 to TRBJ2-2, with 8 bases matching TRBD1. V trimming: 6 bases; J trimming: 6 bases; junction bases outside the gene matches: 0. The CDR3 is 11 amino acids. Germline V gene sequence: CDR1 DFQATT, CDR2 SNEGSKA (reference sequence). The CDR3 loop reads CSARGPGELFF. Here the CDR3 DNA reads TGCAGTGCCAGGGGGCCCGGGGAGCTGTTTTTT.

J is TRBJ2-1 and V is TRBV6-5, with 10 bases lining up with TRBD2. This CDR3 region has 14 residues. V lost 6 bases and J lost 7; bases outside the gene matches: 6. The germline V gene encodes CDR1 MNHEY and CDR2 SVGAGI. The CDR3 loop reads CASRPSGGGNEQFF. The CDR3 DNA follows: TGTGCCAGCAGGCCTAGCGGGGGTGGGAATGAGCAGTTCTTC.

The V gene is TRBV11-2, the J gene TRBJ1-6; D remains unclear. V was trimmed by 8 bases and J by 0 bases, leaving 14 bases between them. Per the germline V gene, CDR1 is SGHAT and CDR2 is FQNNGV. The CDR3 sequence is 16 residues long. The CDR3: CASGAGQSSYNSPLHF. In nucleotides, the CDR3 is TGTGCCAGCGGCGCAGGCCAGAGCTCCTATAATTCACCCCTCCACTTT. Variable domain in full (rest from reference TRBV11-2 and TRBJ1-6): EAGVAQSPRYKIIEKRQSVAFWCNPISGHATLYWYQQILGQGPKLLIQFQNNGVVDDSQLPKDRFSAERLKGVDSTLKIQPAKLEDSAVYLCASGAGQSSYNSPLHFGNGTRLTVT.

This chain's CDR3 is CASSSGTGGMNYNSPLHF. For the CDR3, the DNA is TGTGCCAGCAGCTCCGGGACAGGGGGGATGAATTATAATTCACCCCTCCACTTT. The V gene is TRBV7-2, the J gene TRBJ1-6, with 11 positions matching TRBD1. Per the germline V gene, CDR1 is SGHTA and CDR2 is FQGNSA. J was trimmed by 4 bases and V by 4 bases; bases with no gene match: 9. This CDR3 has 18 amino acids.

CDR3 loop: CASSPSSGGATEQFF. CDR3 in DNA: TGTGCCAGCAGTCCATCTAGCGGGGGGGCCACTGAGCAGTTCTTC. The chain links TRBV28 to TRBJ2-1; the match to TRBD2 covers 12 bases. Germline CDR1 reads MDHEN; CDR2 reads SYDVKM. The V and J ends lost 5 bases and 9 bases, in that order; junction bases with no gene match: 8. This CDR3 has 15 amino acids.

The CDR3 sequence: CASSTWRQGGNYGYTF. Here the CDR3 DNA reads TGTGCCAGTAGTACTTGGCGACAGGGGGGGAACTATGGCTACACCTTC. The gene calls are TRBV19 and TRBJ1-2; 9 nucleotides line up with TRBD1. The CDR3 consists of 16 residues. The ends lost 4 bases at V and 2 bases at J; junction bases unmatched: 8. Germline CDR1 is LNHDA and CDR2 is SQIVND (reference sequence).

CDR3 nucleotide sequence: TGTGCCAGCAGCTCCGACAGGGAGGGAAACACCATATATTTT. Its translation is CASSSDREGNTIYF. J is TRBJ1-3 and V is TRBV5-5; 7 bases match TRBD1. The CDR3 is made up of 14 amino acids. Germline V gene data show CDR1 as SGHKS and CDR2 as YYEKEE (reference sequence). The trim removed 3 bases at V and 4 bases at J, leaving 4 bases unmatched. The complete variable domain, with remaining parts taken from reference TRBV5-5 and TRBJ1-3, reads DAGVTQSPTHLIKTRGQQVTLRCSPISGHKSVSWYQQVLGQGPQFIFQYYEKEERGRGNFPDRFSARQFPNYSSELNVNALLLGDSALYLCASSSDREGNTIYFGEGSWLTVV.

As regards this clone: One end of the junction varies from germline; a read error may be responsible. This sequence joins TRBV6-1 and TRBJ1-5; TRBD1 agrees at 7 bases. The CDR3 loop spans 17 amino acids. The V gene's germline CDR1 is MNHNS and CDR2 SASEGT. CDR3 DNA sequence: TGTGCCAGCAGCGAAGTCCGGGACAGCTATAGCAATCAGCCCCAGCATTTT. Translation gives CASSEVRDSYSNQPQHF.

The chain recombines TRBV11-2 with TRBJ2-2; a possible D gene is TRBD2 (5 bases). Trimming left V 4 bases short and J 4 bases short, with 7 bases between. Germline CDR1 and CDR2: SGHAT and FQNNGV. The CDR3 loop spans 13 amino acids. For the CDR3, the DNA is TGTGCCAGCAGCTCGAGGGCCACCGGGGAGCTGTTTTTT. This encodes CASSSRATGELFF.

J is TRBJ1-2 and V is TRBV28, with TRBD1 matching over 9 bases. The CDR3 spans 16 residues. V was clipped by 5 bases and J by 3 bases; unmatched bases: 10. CDR1 is MDHEN and CDR2 is SYDVKM in the germline V gene. CDR3 nucleotides: TGTGCCAGCAGTCAGTCCTCGGGACAGGGCTACTATGGCTACACCTTC. Protein product: CASSQSSGQGYYGYTF.

This clone is a singleton in its sample. The rearrangement uses TRBV28 and TRBJ2-7; TRBD2 agrees at 7 bases. The CDR3 has 13 residues. The trim removed 8 bases at V and 7 bases at J, leaving 11 bases unmatched. The germline gives CDR1 MDHEN, CDR2 SYDVKM. The CDR3 coding sequence is TGTGCCAGCGGCGGGACTACTCCCCCGGAGCAGTACTTC. It encodes CASGGTTPPEQYF.

This chain joins TRBV6-5 and TRBJ1-2; the D is unclear. V lost 0 bases to trimming and J lost 4 bases, with 9 bases between them. Germline lookup yields CDR1 MNHEY and CDR2 SVGAGI. The length of the CDR3 is 14 residues. The CDR3 reads CASSYSGLGYGYTF. The CDR3 DNA sequence: TGTGCCAGCAGTTACTCTGGGCTGGGCTATGGCTACACCTTC.

This chain connects TRBV7-2 to TRBJ2-2; weak D call: TRBD2 (5 bases). Trimming pared 3 bases from V and 7 bases from J, leaving 6 bases between. Germline loops: CDR1 SGHTA, CDR2 FQGNSA. The CDR3 has 12 residues. The CDR3 here is CASSFGGGELFF. The CDR3 DNA follows: TGTGCCAGCAGCTTTGGAGGCGGGGAGCTGTTTTTT.

The CDR3 DNA sequence: TGTGCCAGTAGTATGCAGGTGAGCTCCTACAATGAGCAGTTCTTC. Encoded protein: CASSMQVSSYNEQFF. The chain carries TRBV19 and TRBJ2-1; D uncertain. Deletions cut 3 bases from V and 0 bases from J, with 9 bases between. The CDR3 sequence is 15 residues long. The V gene's germline CDR1 is LNHDA and CDR2 SQIVND (reference sequence).

J is TRBJ2-4 and V is TRBV4-3, with 9 nucleotides matching TRBD1. The CDR3 is made up of 15 amino acids. V trimming: 3 bases; J trimming: 4 bases; junction bases outside the gene matches: 4. The germline V gene has CDR1 LGHNA and CDR2 YSLEER. CDR3 coding DNA: TGCGCCAGCAGCCAGCCCGGGACAGGGAAAAACATTCAGTACTTC. This gives the protein CASSQPGTGKNIQYF.

DNA of the CDR3: TGTGCTAGTCCCCTTACACCCGGGACTAGCGGGAGCGGGGTTACGCAGTATTTT. Its translation: CASPLTPGTSGSGVTQYF. The gene calls are TRBV12-5 and TRBJ2-3, with TRBD2 matching over 14 bases. J was trimmed by 8 bases and V by 8 bases; bases with no gene match: 18. Germline V CDR1 and CDR2: LGHNT, FRNRAP. The CDR3 runs 18 residues.

V usage is TRBV7-2 and J usage is TRBJ1-1, with D perhaps TRBD1 (6 bases). Trimming took off 5 bases at V and 4 bases at J, with 14 bases between the two ends. The CDR3 extends over 14 amino acids. Germline V CDR1 and CDR2: SGHTA, FQGNSA. CDR3 residues: CASSIGGGSTEAFF. In DNA, the CDR3 is TGTGCCAGCAGCATAGGGGGGGGTTCCACTGAAGCTTTCTTT.

The chain carries TRBV24-1 and TRBJ2-7; 7 bases fit TRBD2. CDR3 length equals 14 residues. Per germline, CDR1 KGHDR and CDR2 SFDVKD. V was pared by 3 bases and J by 5 bases, with 6 bases of the junction left unmatched. The CDR3 coding sequence is TGTGCCACCAGTGATCCCCGACTAGCCCACGAGCAGTACTTC. Amino acids: CATSDPRLAHEQYF.

The chain joins TRBV10-3 to TRBJ2-2, with TRBD2 as a possible D gene (6 bases). Trimming removed 4 bases from V and 3 bases from J, with 12 bases in between. The V gene's germline CDR1 is ENHRY and CDR2 SYGVKD. CDR3 length: 15 amino acids. DNA for the CDR3: TGTGCCATCAGTGGCGGGGAGAGGGACACCGGGGAGCTGTTTTTT. It is translated as CAISGGERDTGELFF.

This sequence joins TRBV7-2 and TRBJ2-7; 8 bases are a match to TRBD1. The length of the CDR3 is 15 residues. Per the germline V gene, CDR1 is SGHTA and CDR2 is FQGNSA. J lost 2 bases, V lost 5 bases, and 8 bases had no gene match. The CDR3 sequence: CASSRGQGVPYEQYF. In DNA, the CDR3 is TGTGCCAGCAGCCGCGGACAGGGAGTTCCCTACGAGCAGTACTTC.

The V and J genes are TRBV30 and TRBJ1-5, with 10 bases lining up with TRBD1. The CDR3 length is 15 residues. Per germline, CDR1 GTSNPN and CDR2 SVGIG (reference sequence). V shed 2 bases and J 5 bases; nucleotides not matched to a gene: 6. The chain's CDR3 is CAWSPKGTGDQPQHF. In DNA form, the CDR3 reads TGTGCCTGGAGTCCTAAAGGGACAGGGGATCAGCCCCAGCATTTT.

The chain couples TRBV10-2 to TRBJ2-6; TRBD1 aligns across 9 bases. V dropped 5 bases and J dropped 4; count of bases not matched to a gene: 9. This CDR3 comprises 17 residues. Germline values: CDR1 WSHSY, CDR2 SAAADI. CDR3 residues: CASSSGTGFSGANVLTF. CDR3 DNA sequence: TGCGCCAGCAGTTCCGGGACAGGGTTCTCCGGGGCCAACGTCCTGACTTTC.